The 32 T cell receptor beta chains listed next were all sequenced from one sample in a study of PD-L1 blockade in urothelial cancer. Time point defined: peripheral blood 6 weeks after treatment start. Sequencing used immunoSEQ multiplex PCR; TCRdb keeps in-frame clones, though not all of them. The data hold about 76,000 clones, with approximately 90% observed a single time. The source was PBMCs, collected around atezolizumab (anti-PD-L1) treatment. All receptors come from a woman older than 75 with urothelial cancer.

The chain is built from TRBV10-3 and TRBJ1-2; D is unclear. The CDR3 length is 11 residues. Between the trimmed V and J ends, which lost 3 bases and 8 bases, there was a span of 7 bases. Per germline, CDR1 ENHRY and CDR2 SYGVKD. The CDR3 nucleotides read TGTGCCATCAGTGAAGGAGGGGGCTACACCTTC. Translating it yields CAISEGGGYTF.

The genes are TRBV19 and TRBJ1-5; maybe TRBD1 (6 bases). Germline assignment: CDR1 LNHDA and CDR2 SQIVND (reference sequence). CDR3 size: 18 residues. The germline V and J ends were trimmed by 6 bases and 2 bases, with 23 bases remaining between them. CDR3 nucleotides: TGTGCCAGTAGCGTGGATGCGGGGGGCTCTAGGGGCAATCAGCCCCAGCATTTT. This sequence encodes CASSVDAGGSRGNQPQHF.

This sequence joins TRBV7-8 and TRBJ1-2, with unresolved D. Trimming left V 1 base short and J 8 bases short, with 17 bases between. Germline values: CDR1 SGHVS, CDR2 FQNEAQ. The CDR3 consists of 15 residues. CDR3 nucleotide sequence: TGTGCCAGCAGCTTAGAGGTACAGCCCACCATGGGCTACACCTTC. It is translated as CASSLEVQPTMGYTF.

V and J are TRBV27 and TRBJ2-7, with 8 bases that match TRBD1. The CDR3 loop spans 15 amino acids. Germline V lookup: CDR1 MNHEY, CDR2 SMNVEV (reference sequence). V dropped 3 bases and J dropped 3; count of bases not matched to a gene: 7. CDR3 bases: TGTGCCAGCAGTTTTCGGGGGACAGGCTACTACGAGCAGTACTTC. Translated: CASSFRGTGYYEQYF.

The gene calls are TRBV27 and TRBJ1-5, with D possibly being TRBD1 (6 bases). The CDR3 contains 15 residues. Trimming removed 5 bases from V and 0 bases from J, with 11 bases in between. Germline CDR1 reads MNHEY; CDR2 reads SMNVEV (reference sequence). The CDR3 reads CASSPGDISNQPQHF. The CDR3 region has the DNA TGTGCCAGCAGTCCAGGGGACATTAGCAATCAGCCCCAGCATTTT.

The count of this clone is one. This chain uses TRBV7-3 with TRBJ2-3; 16 positions agree with TRBD2. The CDR3 contains 18 residues. Germline V gene data show CDR1 as SGHTA and CDR2 as FQGTGA. The V segment lost 2 bases and the J segment 5 bases; nucleotides outside the gene matches: 7. The CDR3 here is CASSLAGLAGGPRDTQYF. The CDR3 bases are TGTGCCAGCAGCTTAGCGGGACTAGCGGGAGGGCCAAGAGATACGCAGTATTTT.

The V call is TRBV19, the J call TRBJ1-1, with 7 nucleotides matching TRBD1. CDR1 and CDR2 from the germline V gene are LNHDA and SQIVND (reference sequence). This CDR3 has 16 amino acids. The ends lost 3 bases at V and 1 base at J; junction bases unmatched: 8. CDR3 nucleotide sequence: TGTGCCAGTAGTATCCTACAGGGGCCCACGAACACTGAAGCTTTCTTT. This translates into CASSILQGPTNTEAFF.

J is TRBJ1-5 and V is TRBV19, with 7 bases that match TRBD1. Germline-derived CDR1 and CDR2 are LNHDA and SQIVND (reference sequence). After removal of 5 bases from V and 0 bases from J, the junction contained 4 bases not matched to a gene. The CDR3 extends over 15 amino acids. CDR3 protein: CASSPTGYSNQPQHF. CDR3 DNA: TGTGCCAGTAGTCCGACAGGGTATAGCAATCAGCCCCAGCATTTT.

V gene TRBV11-3 combines with J gene TRBJ2-7; the D gene is possibly TRBD1 (6 bases). V was pared by 1 base and J by 2 bases, with 9 bases between. The CDR3 contains 14 residues. Looked up from germline, CDR1 is SGHNT and CDR2 is YENEEA. CDR3: CASSLGRGTYEQYF. The CDR3 region has the DNA TGTGCCAGCAGCTTAGGCAGGGGCACCTACGAGCAGTACTTC.

This clone was observed once. The chain couples TRBV2 to TRBJ2-7; D is ambiguous. Trimming shortened V by 7 bases and J by 3 bases, and 13 bases separated the two germline ends. The V gene's germline CDR1 is SNHLY and CDR2 FYNNEI. This CDR3 region has 13 residues. The CDR3 nucleotides are TGTGCCAGCAACACCCAAGTGATCTACGAGCAGTACTTC. Translated: CASNTQVIYEQYF.

This clone appeared once. This sequence joins TRBV14 and TRBJ2-5; TRBD1 aligns across 9 bases. There are 15 residues in the CDR3. The V segment lost 4 bases and the J segment 5 bases; nucleotides outside the gene matches: 8. Germline values: CDR1 SGHDN, CDR2 FVKESK. CDR3 sequence reads: CASSPRDRVWETQYF. The CDR3 DNA reads TGTGCCAGCAGCCCCCGGGACAGGGTTTGGGAGACCCAGTACTTC.

This rearrangement joins TRBV30 to TRBJ2-7, with 9 bases lining up with TRBD1. The CDR3 has 14 residues. V dropped 3 bases and J dropped 4; count of bases not matched to a gene: 7. Per germline, CDR1 GTSNPN and CDR2 SVGIG (reference sequence). In DNA form, the CDR3 reads TGTGCCTGGAGCTCAGGACAGGGGCTTTACGAGCAGTACTTC. It encodes CAWSSGQGLYEQYF.

V and J are TRBV5-4 and TRBJ1-1; D uncertain. CDR3 length: 15 residues. Germline V gene data show CDR1 as SGHNT and CDR2 as YYREEE (reference sequence). V lost 0 bases and J lost 7, with 16 bases in between. The CDR3 nucleotides read TGTGCCAGCAGCTTGGGCGGGCTGATGGCGTTTGAAGCTTTCTTT. Its translation: CASSLGGLMAFEAFF.

The chain carries TRBV30 and TRBJ1-4, with 10 bases matching TRBD1. Germline lookup yields CDR1 GTSNPN and CDR2 SVGIG (reference sequence). V was clipped by 0 bases and J by 6 bases; unmatched bases: 4. The CDR3 spans 15 residues. The CDR3 protein is CAWSVGTGADEKLFF. CDR3 coding DNA: TGTGCCTGGAGTGTAGGGACAGGGGCGGATGAAAAACTGTTTTTT.

The CDR3 loop reads CAVGRTRGYGYTF. CDR3 in DNA: TGTGCCGTCGGACGGACTCGGGGCTATGGCTACACCTTC. The V and J genes are TRBV27 and TRBJ1-2, with no clear D. The CDR3 is 13 residues long. V lost 11 bases and J 4 bases, leaving 17 bases between the germline ends. Germline CDR1 and CDR2: MNHEY and SMNVEV (reference sequence).

This chain links TRBV28 with TRBJ2-7, with 9 bases identical to TRBD1. CDR3 length: 16 amino acids. Germline V lookup: CDR1 MDHEN, CDR2 SYDVKM. V was clipped by 3 bases and J by 4 bases; unmatched bases: 10. CDR3 sequence (DNA): TGTGCCAGCAGTTTCCCCCCGGGACAGGGTGTATACGAGCAGTACTTC. It specifies CASSFPPGQGVYEQYF.

The V and J genes are TRBV5-4 and TRBJ1-2; D is unclear. CDR1 SGHNT and CDR2 YYREEE come from the germline V gene (reference sequence). This CDR3 spans 14 amino acids. V was pared by 2 bases and J by 2 bases, with 10 bases between. The CDR3 region is CASSFGGLNYGYTF. CDR3 DNA sequence: TGTGCCAGCAGCTTTGGAGGGCTAAACTATGGCTACACCTTC.

V gene TRBV7-2 combines with J gene TRBJ2-1; the match to TRBD1 covers 9 bases. Trimming cost V 3 bases and J 6 bases; bases outside gene matches: 3. There are 14 residues in the CDR3. Germline CDR1 reads SGHTA; CDR2 reads FQGNSA. This CDR3 reads CASSLNRGRNEQFF. In DNA, the CDR3 is TGTGCCAGCAGCTTGAACAGGGGGCGCAATGAGCAGTTCTTC.

V is TRBV5-1 and J is TRBJ2-5; no definite D call. CDR1 SGHRS and CDR2 YFSETQ come from the germline V gene. This CDR3 spans 12 amino acids. V was shortened by 5 bases and J by 5 bases, with 10 bases between the two germline ends. The CDR3 DNA follows: TGCGCCAGCAGTGAAAGACATGAGACCCAGTACTTC. This encodes CASSERHETQYF. Full variable domain (rest looked up from reference TRBV5-1 and TRBJ2-5): KAGVTQTPRYLIKTRGQQVTLSCSPISGHRSVSWYQQTPGQGLQFLFEYFSETQRNKGNFPGRFSGRQFSNSRSEMNVSTLELGDSALYLCASSERHETQYFGPGTRLLVL.

V and J are TRBV15 and TRBJ2-1; 7 bases agree with TRBD2. Looked up from germline, CDR1 is LNHNV and CDR2 is YYDKDF (reference sequence). J lost 9 bases, V lost 3 bases, and 8 bases had no gene match. The CDR3 consists of 14 residues. Here the CDR3 reads CATSRAAGDTEQFF. The CDR3 DNA is TGTGCCACCAGCAGGGCGGCGGGAGATACTGAGCAGTTCTTC.

DNA for the CDR3: TGTGCCAGCAGTTCGAACATAGCGGGGCTGATCCAAGAGACCCAGTACTTC. Encoded protein: CASSSNIAGLIQETQYF. The chain uses TRBV27 and TRBJ2-5; 8 nucleotides agree with TRBD2. Germline CDR1 reads MNHEY; CDR2 reads SMNVEV (reference sequence). V lost 4 bases to trimming and J lost 1 base; unmatched junction nucleotides: 11. The CDR3 is 17 residues long.

The rearrangement links TRBV7-7 to TRBJ2-1, with TRBD1 identical over 10 bases. Germline CDR1 is SSHAT and CDR2 is FNYEAQ (reference sequence). The CDR3 totals 15 residues. The J segment lost 7 bases and the V segment lost 4 bases, leaving 7 bases of the junction unmatched. The CDR3 reads CASSSGTGVRNEQFF. The CDR3 coding sequence is TGTGCCAGCAGCTCCGGGACAGGGGTTCGGAATGAGCAGTTCTTC.

This clone was detected only a few times. The rearrangement joins TRBV5-1 to TRBJ1-5; TRBD1 aligns across 12 bases. V trimming: 4 bases; J trimming: 3 bases; junction bases outside the gene matches: 5. Germline-derived CDR1 and CDR2 are SGHRS and YFSETQ. The CDR3 sequence is 16 residues long. CDR3 bases: TGCGCCAGCAGCCCCGGGACAGGGGGCCCCAATCAGCCCCAGCATTTT. Its protein product is CASSPGTGGPNQPQHF. Supplemented by reference TRBV5-1 and TRBJ1-5, the full variable domain reads KAGVTQTPRYLIKTRGQQVTLSCSPISGHRSVSWYQQTPGQGLQFLFEYFSETQRNKGNFPGRFSGRQFSNSRSEMNVSTLELGDSALYLCASSPGTGGPNQPQHFGDGTRLSIL.

The chain employs TRBV19 and TRBJ1-5; D is perhaps TRBD1 (5 bases). Between the trimmed V and J ends, which lost 7 bases and 0 bases, there was a span of 13 bases. This CDR3 comprises 15 residues. Germline CDR1 reads LNHDA; CDR2 reads SQIVND (reference sequence). CDR3 nucleotides: TGTGCCAGTACCGCCGTGGGGCATAGCAATCAGCCCCAGCATTTT. Translated, it gives CASTAVGHSNQPQHF.

V and J are TRBV5-1 and TRBJ1-5; D possibly corresponds to TRBD1 (5 bases). The CDR3 has 15 residues. The germline V gene has CDR1 SGHRS and CDR2 YFSETQ. V was pared by 1 base and J by 4 bases, with 12 bases between. CDR3 nucleotides: TGCGCCAGCAGCTTGTCTCCAGGGCTGAATCAGCCCCAGCATTTT. As protein: CASSLSPGLNQPQHF.

This sequence joins TRBV10-1 and TRBJ1-1; D may be TRBD1 (6 bases). CDR3 length equals 14 residues. From germline, CDR1 is WNHNN and CDR2 SYGVQD (reference sequence). The V end lost 4 bases, the J end lost 4 bases, and 13 bases lay between the germline ends. As DNA, the CDR3 is TGCGCCAGCAGTGCCTTAGGGGGGGTCACTGAAGCTTTCTTT. Translated, it gives CASSALGGVTEAFF.

The V and J genes are TRBV11-2 and TRBJ1-3; TRBD1 is a possible D gene (5 bases). This CDR3 has 17 amino acids. Trimming took off 3 bases at V and 2 bases at J, with 17 bases between the two ends. The germline CDR1 and CDR2 sequences are SGHAT and FQNNGV. The chain's CDR3 is CASSLSIYRGTGNTIYF. CDR3 nucleotide sequence: TGTGCCAGCAGCTTGAGTATATATAGGGGAACTGGAAACACCATATATTTT.

The chain employs TRBV27 and TRBJ1-1; D possibly corresponds to TRBD1 (5 bases). V was pared by 5 bases and J by 4 bases, with 17 bases between. Germline values: CDR1 MNHEY, CDR2 SMNVEV (reference sequence). The CDR3 has 15 residues. CDR3 sequence reads: CASSLSPSGGTEAFF. CDR3 DNA: TGTGCCAGCAGTCTCTCCCCTTCGGGGGGCACTGAAGCTTTCTTT.

The gene calls are TRBV5-1 and TRBJ2-3; possibly TRBD1 for D (6 bases). V was shortened by 0 bases and J by 4 bases, with 15 bases between the two germline ends. The CDR3 spans 16 residues. Germline CDR1 reads SGHRS; CDR2 reads YFSETQ. In DNA, the CDR3 is TGCGCCAGCAGCTTGGCCCTGGCAGGGGCCGCAGATACGCAGTATTTT. It yields the protein CASSLALAGAADTQYF. Looking up the rest from reference TRBV5-1 and TRBJ2-3 gives the full variable domain: KAGVTQTPRYLIKTRGQQVTLSCSPISGHRSVSWYQQTPGQGLQFLFEYFSETQRNKGNFPGRFSGRQFSNSRSEMNVSTLELGDSALYLCASSLALAGAADTQYFGPGTRLTVL.

The chain uses TRBV5-1 and TRBJ2-2; 7 bases fit TRBD2. With V trimmed by 3 bases and J by 0 bases, 11 bases remained unmatched. The length of the CDR3 is 18 residues. Germline CDR1 and CDR2: SGHRS and YFSETQ. In DNA form, the CDR3 reads TGCGCCAGCAGCTCGGGGGGAGAGGTTACCACGAACACCGGGGAGCTGTTTTTT. Translating gives CASSSGGEVTTNTGELFF.

The genes are TRBV6-5 and TRBJ1-1; 7 bases match TRBD1. The CDR3 length is 13 residues. Germline V gene lookup returns CDR1 MNHEY and CDR2 SVGAGI. The V gene end was trimmed by 6 bases and the J gene end by 5 bases; junction bases not matched to a gene: 6. The CDR3 DNA sequence: TGTGCCAGCAGACTCGACAGGGTTACTGAAGCTTTCTTT. Its protein product is CASRLDRVTEAFF.

The rearrangement links TRBV5-1 to TRBJ2-7; 8 bases map to TRBD2. Germline V gene sequence: CDR1 SGHRS, CDR2 YFSETQ. The junction had 8 bases not matched to a gene; V was cut back by 6 bases and J by 0 bases. The CDR3 runs to 15 residues. This chain's CDR3 is CASTPGGTSSYEQYF. Here the CDR3 DNA reads TGCGCCAGCACCCCTGGTGGGACTAGCTCCTACGAGCAGTACTTC.